What follows describes a single T cell receptor (beta chain). Its antigen is not known. Clones were read by immunoSEQ multiplex PCR, and TCRdb kept only the in-frame ones, dropping some. This repertoire shows some 130,000 clones, approximately 90% found once; its top ten account for approximately 0.55%. The V end lost 0 bases, the J end lost 1 base, and 12 bases lay between the germline ends. This CDR3 contains 16 residues. Germline CDR1 is LGHNA and CDR2 is YSLEER. This specimen comes from a study of OX40 agonist ivuxolimab in advanced cancers. The wider study: Ivuxolimab was delivered to patients intravenously every 2 weeks at doses spanning 0.01 to 10 mg/kg. With a range of 23 to 79, age averaged approximately 54 years, and around 83% were male.

If patients had autoimmune disease history or systemic immunosuppression, they were excluded. Overall study findings and caveats: CD4+ and CD8+ blood T cells expanded clonally by week 6 at 0.1 to 3.0 mg/kg.

The sequencing used CD4+ or CD8+ T cells sorted from blood, collected in a trial of the OX40 agonist ivuxolimab. The TCR sequence derives from an adult with an advanced solid tumor such as melanoma, head and neck, liver or kidney cancer. The chain combines TRBV4-3 with TRBJ1-2; D is uncertain. The CDR3 DNA reads as TGCGCCAGCAGCCAAGATCTGGAACAGCTTAACTATGGCTACACCTTC. Translating it yields CASSQDLEQLNYGYTF.